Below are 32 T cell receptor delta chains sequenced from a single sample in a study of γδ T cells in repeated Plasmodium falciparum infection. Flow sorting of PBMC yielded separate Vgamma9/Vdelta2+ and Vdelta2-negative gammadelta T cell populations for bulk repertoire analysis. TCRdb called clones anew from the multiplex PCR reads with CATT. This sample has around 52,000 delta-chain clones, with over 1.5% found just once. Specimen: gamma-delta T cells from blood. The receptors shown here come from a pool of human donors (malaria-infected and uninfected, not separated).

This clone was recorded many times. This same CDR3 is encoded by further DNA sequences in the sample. DNA for the CDR3: TGTGCTCTTGGGGGACCCCGAGGGGAACTCATCTTT. Amino acids: CALGGPRGELIF. The chain employs TRDV1 and TRDJ1; unclear D gene. V was cut by 4 bases and J by 9 bases, with 12 bases left in between. CDR3 length: 12 amino acids. Germline CDR1 reads TSWWSYY; CDR2 reads QGS.

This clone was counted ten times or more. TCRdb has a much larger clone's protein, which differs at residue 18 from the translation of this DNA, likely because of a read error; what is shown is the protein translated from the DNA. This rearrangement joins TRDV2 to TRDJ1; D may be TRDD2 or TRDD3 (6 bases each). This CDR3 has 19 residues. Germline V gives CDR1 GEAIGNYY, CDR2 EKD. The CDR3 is CACDTGSYTGLLYTDKLTF. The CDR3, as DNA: TGTGCCTGTGACACGGGATCCTACACTGGGCTACTTTACACCGATAAACTCACCTTT.

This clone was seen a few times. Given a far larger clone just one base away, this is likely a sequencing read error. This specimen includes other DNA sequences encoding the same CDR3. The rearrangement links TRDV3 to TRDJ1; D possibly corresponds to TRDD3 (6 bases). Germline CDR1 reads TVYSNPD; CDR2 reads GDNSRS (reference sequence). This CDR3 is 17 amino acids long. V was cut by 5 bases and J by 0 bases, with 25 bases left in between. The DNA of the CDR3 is TGTGCCCAGAGATCACTTACCGGGGGACCGTACACCGATAAACTCATCTTT. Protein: CAQRSLTGGPYTDKLIF.

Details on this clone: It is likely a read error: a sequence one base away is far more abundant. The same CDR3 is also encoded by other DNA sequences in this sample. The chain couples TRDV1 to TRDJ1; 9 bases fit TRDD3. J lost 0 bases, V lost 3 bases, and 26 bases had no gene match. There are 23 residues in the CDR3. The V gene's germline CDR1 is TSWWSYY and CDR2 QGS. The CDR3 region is CALGETVLPSAMGIRANTDKLIF. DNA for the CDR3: TGTGCTCTTGGGGAGACTGTCCTTCCTTCCGCGATGGGGATACGCGCTAACACCGATAAACTCATCTTT.

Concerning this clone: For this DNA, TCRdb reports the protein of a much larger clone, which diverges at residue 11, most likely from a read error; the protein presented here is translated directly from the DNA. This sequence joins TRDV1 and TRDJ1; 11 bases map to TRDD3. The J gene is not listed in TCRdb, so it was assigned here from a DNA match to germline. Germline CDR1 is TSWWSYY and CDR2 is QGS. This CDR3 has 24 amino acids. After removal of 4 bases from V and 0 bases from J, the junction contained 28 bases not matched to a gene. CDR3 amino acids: CALGVNFPNPGWGILERNTDKLIF. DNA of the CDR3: TGTGCTCTTGGGGTGAACTTCCCAAACCCTGGCTGGGGGATACTTGAGCGGAACACCGATAAACTCATCTTT.

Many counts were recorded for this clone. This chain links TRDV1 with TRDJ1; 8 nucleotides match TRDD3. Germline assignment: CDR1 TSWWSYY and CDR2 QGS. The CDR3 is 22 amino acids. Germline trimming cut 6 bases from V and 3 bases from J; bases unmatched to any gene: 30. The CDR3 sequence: CALGFPFRYWGPPDIDADKLIF. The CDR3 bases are TGTGCTCTTGGCTTCCCCTTCCGCTACTGGGGGCCCCCTGATATAGACGCCGATAAACTCATCTTT.

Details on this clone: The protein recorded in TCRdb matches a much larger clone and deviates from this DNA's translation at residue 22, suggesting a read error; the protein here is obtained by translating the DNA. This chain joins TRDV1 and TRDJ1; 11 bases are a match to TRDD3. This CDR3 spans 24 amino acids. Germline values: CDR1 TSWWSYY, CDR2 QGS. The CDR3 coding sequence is TGTGCTCTTGGGGATCTTCCTAGGGTCGATGCGCTGGGGGATACCGAACGCAACACCGATAAAGTCATCTTT. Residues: CALGDLPRVDALGDTERNTDKVIF.

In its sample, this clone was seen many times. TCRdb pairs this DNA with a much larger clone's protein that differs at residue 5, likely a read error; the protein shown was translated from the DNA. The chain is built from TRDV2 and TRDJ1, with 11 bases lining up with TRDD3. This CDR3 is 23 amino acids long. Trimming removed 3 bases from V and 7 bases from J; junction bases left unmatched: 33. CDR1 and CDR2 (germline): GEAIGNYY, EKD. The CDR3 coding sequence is TGTGCCTGTGACGCCGCCCCGGCACGTGGAGTGGGGGATACGACCTACCTACCTGGTAAACTCATCTTT. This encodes CACDAAPARGVGDTTYLPGKLIF.

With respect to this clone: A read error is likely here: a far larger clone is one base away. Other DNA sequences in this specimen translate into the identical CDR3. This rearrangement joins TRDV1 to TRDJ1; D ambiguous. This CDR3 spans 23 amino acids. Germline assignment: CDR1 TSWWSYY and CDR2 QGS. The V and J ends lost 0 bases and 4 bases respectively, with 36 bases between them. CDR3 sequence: CALGELDSSYGWWAKPGFDKLIF. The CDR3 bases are TGTGCTCTTGGGGAACTAGACAGTAGCTACGGATGGTGGGCGAAGCCGGGCTTCGATAAACTCATCTTT.

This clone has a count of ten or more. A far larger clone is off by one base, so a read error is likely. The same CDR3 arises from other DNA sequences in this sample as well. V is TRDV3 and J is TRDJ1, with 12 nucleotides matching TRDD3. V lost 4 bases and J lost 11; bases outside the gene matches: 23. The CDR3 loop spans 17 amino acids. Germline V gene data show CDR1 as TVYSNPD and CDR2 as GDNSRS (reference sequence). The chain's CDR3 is CAYHPPLLWGIRRGLIF. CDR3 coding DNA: TGTGCCTACCACCCCCCTTTACTCTGGGGGATACGCCGGGGGCTCATCTTT. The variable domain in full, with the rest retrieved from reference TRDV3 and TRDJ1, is CDKVTQSSPDQTVASGSEVVLLCTYDTVYSNPDLFWYRIRPDYSFQFVFYGDNSRSEGADFTQGRFSVKHILTQKAFHLVISPVRTEDSATYYCAYHPPLLWGIRRGLIFGKGTRVTVEP.

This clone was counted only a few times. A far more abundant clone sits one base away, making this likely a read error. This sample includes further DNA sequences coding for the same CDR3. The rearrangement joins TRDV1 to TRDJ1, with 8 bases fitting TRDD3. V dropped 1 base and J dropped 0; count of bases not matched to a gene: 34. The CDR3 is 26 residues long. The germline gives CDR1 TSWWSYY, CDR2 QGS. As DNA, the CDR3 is TGTGCTCTTGGGGAACCCTCACCCTTTTCTACGTTTATACTACTGGGGGCCCCGGCGTACACCGATAAACTCATCTTT. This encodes CALGEPSPFSTFILLGAPAYTDKLIF.

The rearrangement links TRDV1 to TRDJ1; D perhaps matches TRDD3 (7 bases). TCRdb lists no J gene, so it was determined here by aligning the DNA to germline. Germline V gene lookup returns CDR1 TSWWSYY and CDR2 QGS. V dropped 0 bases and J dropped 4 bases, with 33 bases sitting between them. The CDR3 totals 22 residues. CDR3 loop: CALGELSPDPSPDRGIFDKLIF. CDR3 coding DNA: TGTGCTCTTGGGGAACTATCCCCAGACCCTTCCCCTGACCGGGGGATTTTCGATAAACTCATCTTT.

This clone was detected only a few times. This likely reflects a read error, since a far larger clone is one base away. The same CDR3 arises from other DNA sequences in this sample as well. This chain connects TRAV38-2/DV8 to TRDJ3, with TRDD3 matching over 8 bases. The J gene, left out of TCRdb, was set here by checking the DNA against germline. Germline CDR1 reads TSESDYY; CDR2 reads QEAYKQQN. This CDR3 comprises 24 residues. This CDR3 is CAYRSWYRPPTGGQSPWDTRQMFF. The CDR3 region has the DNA TGTGCTTATAGGAGCTGGTACCGCCCTCCTACTGGGGGCCAGAGCCCCTGGGACACCCGGCAGATGTTTTTC.

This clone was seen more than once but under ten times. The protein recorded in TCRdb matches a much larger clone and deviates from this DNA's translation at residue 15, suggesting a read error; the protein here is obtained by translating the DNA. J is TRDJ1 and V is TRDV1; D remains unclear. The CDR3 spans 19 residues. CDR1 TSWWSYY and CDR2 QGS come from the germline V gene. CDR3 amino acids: CALGEGVPRGVVCTGKLIF. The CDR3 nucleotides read TGTGCTCTTGGGGAAGGGGTCCCACGCGGTGTTGTATGTACCGGTAAACTCATCTTT.

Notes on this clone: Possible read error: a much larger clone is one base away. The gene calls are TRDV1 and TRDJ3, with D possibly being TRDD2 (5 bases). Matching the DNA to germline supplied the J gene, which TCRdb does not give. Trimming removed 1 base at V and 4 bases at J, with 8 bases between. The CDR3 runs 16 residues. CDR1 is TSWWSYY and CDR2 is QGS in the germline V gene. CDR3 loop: CALGEHLLWDTRQMFF. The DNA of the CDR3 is TGTGCTCTTGGGGAACACCTTCTGTGGGACACCCGACAGATGTTTTTC.

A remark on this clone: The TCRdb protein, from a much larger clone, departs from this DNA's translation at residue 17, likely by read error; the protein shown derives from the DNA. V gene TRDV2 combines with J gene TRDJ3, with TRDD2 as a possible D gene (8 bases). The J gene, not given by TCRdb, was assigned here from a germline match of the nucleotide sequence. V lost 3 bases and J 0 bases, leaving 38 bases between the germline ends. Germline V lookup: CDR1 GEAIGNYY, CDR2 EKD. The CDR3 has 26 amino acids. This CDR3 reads CACDVRYFLHYYWGTRVSWDTRQMFF. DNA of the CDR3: TGTGCCTGTGACGTACGTTACTTCCTACACTATTACTGGGGAACGAGGGTCTCCTGGGACACCCGACAGATGTTTTTC.

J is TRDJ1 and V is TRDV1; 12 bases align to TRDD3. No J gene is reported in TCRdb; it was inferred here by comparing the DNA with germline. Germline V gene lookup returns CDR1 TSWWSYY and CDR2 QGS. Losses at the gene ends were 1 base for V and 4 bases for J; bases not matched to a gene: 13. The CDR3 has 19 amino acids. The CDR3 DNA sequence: TGTGCTCTTGGGGAACGGATCCGGTACTGGGGGATACACGTCGATAAACTCATCTTT. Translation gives CALGERIRYWGIHVDKLIF.

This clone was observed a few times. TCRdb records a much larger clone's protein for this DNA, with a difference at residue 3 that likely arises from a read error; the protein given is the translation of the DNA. The CDR3 nucleotides are TGTGCCCGTGACACCGGGATACGCTACGATAAACTCATCTTT. Residues: CARDTGIRYDKLIF. This chain links TRDV2 with TRDJ1; 8 bases align to TRDD3. The J gene, absent from TCRdb, was called here by matching the DNA to germline. Germline values: CDR1 GEAIGNYY, CDR2 EKD. This CDR3 is built from 14 residues.

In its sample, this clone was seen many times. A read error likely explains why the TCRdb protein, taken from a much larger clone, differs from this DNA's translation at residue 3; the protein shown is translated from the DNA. The chain's CDR3 is CARDALLGGTDKLIF. CDR3 nucleotides: TGTGCCCGTGACGCCTTACTGGGGGGGACCGATAAACTCATCTTT. J is TRDJ1 and V is TRDV2; 8 nucleotides match TRDD3. This CDR3 has 15 amino acids. Germline CDR1 GEAIGNYY, CDR2 EKD.

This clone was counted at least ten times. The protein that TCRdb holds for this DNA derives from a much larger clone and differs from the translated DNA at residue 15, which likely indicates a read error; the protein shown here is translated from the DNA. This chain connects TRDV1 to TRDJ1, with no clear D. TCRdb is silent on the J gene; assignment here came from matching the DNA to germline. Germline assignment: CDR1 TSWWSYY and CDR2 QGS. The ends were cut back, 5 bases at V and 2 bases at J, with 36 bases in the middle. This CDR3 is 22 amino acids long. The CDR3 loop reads CALGQSLLLRSHLYRKTDKLIF. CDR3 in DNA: TGTGCTCTTGGGCAAAGCTTACTACTCAGGAGCCACCTATACCGGAAAACCGATAAACTCATCTTT.

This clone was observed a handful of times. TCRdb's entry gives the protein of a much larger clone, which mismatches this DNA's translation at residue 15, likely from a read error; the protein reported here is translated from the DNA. The CDR3 here is CASSGGPKTYWGRILEHKLIF. The CDR3 nucleotides read TGTGCCTCTTCTGGGGGTCCTAAAACCTACTGGGGGAGGATCCTGGAACATAAACTCATCTTT. V is TRDV3 and J is TRDJ1, with 9 bases matching TRDD3. The J gene, left out of TCRdb, was set here by checking the DNA against germline. CDR1 and CDR2 from the germline V gene are TVYSNPD and GDNSRS (reference sequence). J lost 6 bases, V lost 4 bases, and 33 bases had no gene match. This CDR3 is 21 amino acids long. The variable domain in full, with the rest retrieved from reference TRDV3 and TRDJ1, is CDKVTQSSPDQTVASGSEVVLLCTYDTVYSNPDLFWYRIRPDYSFQFVFYGDNSRSEGADFTQGRFSVKHILTQKAFHLVISPVRTEDSATYYCASSGGPKTYWGRILEHKLIFGKGTRVTVEP.

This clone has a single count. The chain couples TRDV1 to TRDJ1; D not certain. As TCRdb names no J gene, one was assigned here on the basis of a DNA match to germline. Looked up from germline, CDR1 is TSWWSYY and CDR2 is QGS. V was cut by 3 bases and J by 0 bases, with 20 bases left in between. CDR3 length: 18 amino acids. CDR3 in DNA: TGTGCTCTTGGGGACTTCTTTGTTACAACGTCCTACACCGATAAACTCATCTTT. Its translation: CALGDFFVTTSYTDKLIF.

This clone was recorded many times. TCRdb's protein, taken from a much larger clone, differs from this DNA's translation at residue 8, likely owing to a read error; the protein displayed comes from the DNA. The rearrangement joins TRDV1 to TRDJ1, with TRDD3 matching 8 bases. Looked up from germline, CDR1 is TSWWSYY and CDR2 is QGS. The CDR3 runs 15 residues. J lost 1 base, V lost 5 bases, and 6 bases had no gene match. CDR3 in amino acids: CALGRRTGGTDKLIF. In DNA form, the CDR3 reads TGTGCTCTTGGGAGACGTACTGGGGGCACCGATAAACTCATCTTT.

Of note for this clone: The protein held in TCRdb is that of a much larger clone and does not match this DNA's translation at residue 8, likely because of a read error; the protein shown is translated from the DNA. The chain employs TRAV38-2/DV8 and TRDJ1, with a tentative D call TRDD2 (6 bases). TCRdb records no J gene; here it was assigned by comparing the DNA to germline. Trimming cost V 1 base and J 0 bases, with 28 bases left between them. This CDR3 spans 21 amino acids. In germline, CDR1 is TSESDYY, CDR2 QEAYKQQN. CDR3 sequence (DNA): TGTGCTTATAGGAGCTTTCTGATAAACCTTCCATACAAGGTGTACACCGATAAACTCATCTTT. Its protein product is CAYRSFLINLPYKVYTDKLIF.

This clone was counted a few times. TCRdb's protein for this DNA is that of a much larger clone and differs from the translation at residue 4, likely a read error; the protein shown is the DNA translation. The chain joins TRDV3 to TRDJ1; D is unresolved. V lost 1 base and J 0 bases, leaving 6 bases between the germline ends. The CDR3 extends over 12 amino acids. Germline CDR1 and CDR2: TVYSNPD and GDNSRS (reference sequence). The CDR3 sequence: CAFNPYTDKLIF. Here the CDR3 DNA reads TGTGCCTTTAACCCCTACACCGATAAACTCATCTTT.

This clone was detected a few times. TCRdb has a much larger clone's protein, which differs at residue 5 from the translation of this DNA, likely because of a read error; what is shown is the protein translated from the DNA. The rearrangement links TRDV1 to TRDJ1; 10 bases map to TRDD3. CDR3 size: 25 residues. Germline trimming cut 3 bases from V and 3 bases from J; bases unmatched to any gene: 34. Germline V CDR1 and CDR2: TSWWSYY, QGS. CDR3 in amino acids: CALGDPSWRAPADRVLGDTSDKLIF. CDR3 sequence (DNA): TGTGCTCTTGGGGACCCCTCTTGGCGAGCCCCTGCGGACAGAGTTTTGGGGGATACATCCGATAAACTCATCTTT.

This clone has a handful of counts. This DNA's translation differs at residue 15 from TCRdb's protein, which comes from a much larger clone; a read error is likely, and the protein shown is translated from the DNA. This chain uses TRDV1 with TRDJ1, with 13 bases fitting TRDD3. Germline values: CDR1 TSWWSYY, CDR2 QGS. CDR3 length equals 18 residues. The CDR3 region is CALGEPPYWGIRTDRLIF. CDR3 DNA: TGTGCTCTTGGGGAACCTCCGTACTGGGGGATACGCACCGATAGACTCATCTTT.

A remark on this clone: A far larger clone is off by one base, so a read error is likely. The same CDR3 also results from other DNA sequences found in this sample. The CDR3 DNA reads as TGTGCTCTTGGGTCACGGTTAAAGGGACAACTATTGGGGGCGTACACCGATAAACTCATCTTT. Its translation: CALGSRLKGQLLGAYTDKLIF. The rearrangement links TRDV1 to TRDJ1, with D perhaps matching TRDD3 (6 bases). The CDR3 is made up of 21 amino acids. With 5 bases removed from V and 0 bases from J, the gap between germline ends came to 31 bases. CDR1 TSWWSYY and CDR2 QGS come from the germline V gene.

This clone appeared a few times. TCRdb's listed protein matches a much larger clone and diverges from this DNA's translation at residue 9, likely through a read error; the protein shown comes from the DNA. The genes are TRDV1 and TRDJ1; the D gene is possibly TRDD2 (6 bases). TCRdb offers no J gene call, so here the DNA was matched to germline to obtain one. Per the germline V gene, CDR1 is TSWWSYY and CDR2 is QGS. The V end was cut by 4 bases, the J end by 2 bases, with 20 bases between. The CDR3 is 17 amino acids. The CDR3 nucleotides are TGTGCTCTTGGGGTACTTCCTTCTTACCGGGGGACCGATAAACTCATCTTT. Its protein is CALGVLPSYRGTDKLIF.

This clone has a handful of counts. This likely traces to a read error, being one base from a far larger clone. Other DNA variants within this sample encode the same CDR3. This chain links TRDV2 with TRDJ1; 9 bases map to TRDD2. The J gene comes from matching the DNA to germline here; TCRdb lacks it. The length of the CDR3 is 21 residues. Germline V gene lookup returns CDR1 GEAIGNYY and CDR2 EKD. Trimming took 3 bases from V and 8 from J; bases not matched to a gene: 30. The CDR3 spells CACDQAPSYVEGKVRNDKLIF. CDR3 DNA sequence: TGTGCCTGTGACCAAGCACCTTCCTACGTGGAGGGAAAGGTTCGGAACGACAAACTCATCTTT.

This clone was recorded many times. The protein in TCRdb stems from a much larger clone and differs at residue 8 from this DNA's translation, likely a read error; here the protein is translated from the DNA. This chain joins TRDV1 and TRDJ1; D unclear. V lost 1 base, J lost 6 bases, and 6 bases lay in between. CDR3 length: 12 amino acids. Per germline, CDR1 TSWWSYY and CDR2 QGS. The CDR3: CALGEPAYKLIF. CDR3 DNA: TGTGCTCTTGGGGAACCAGCGTATAAACTCATCTTT.

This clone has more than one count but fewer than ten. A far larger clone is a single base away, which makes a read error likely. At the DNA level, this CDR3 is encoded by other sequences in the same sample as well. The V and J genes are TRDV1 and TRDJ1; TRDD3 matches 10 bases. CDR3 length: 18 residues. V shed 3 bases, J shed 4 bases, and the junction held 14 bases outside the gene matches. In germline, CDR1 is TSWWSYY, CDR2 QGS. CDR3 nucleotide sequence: TGTGCTCTTGGGGAGAGCCTACCTTACTGGGGGATGAGCGATAAACTCATCTTT. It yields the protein CALGESLPYWGMSDKLIF.